This T cell receptor (beta chain) was identified in a study of monozygotic twins with inflammatory bowel disease. TCRdb reanalyzed the 5' RACE reads and collapses them to one entry per CDR3 protein, without DNA. The sample includes 90,000 to 110,000 distinct CDR3 sequences. The CDR3 is 14 amino acids. Germline CDR1 and CDR2: SGHTA and FQGNSA. This clonotype was obtained from a human donor with ulcerative colitis or Crohn's disease, or a healthy co-twin of an affected twin (not recorded which). The sample taken for sequencing was blood. The V gene is TRBV7-2, the J gene TRBJ2-1; TCRdb's D call of TRBD2 is untestable without DNA. CDR3 loop: CASSLAGDLVDQFF.